Here is one TCR beta chain with its context. Its target is not known. Profiling relied on immunoSEQ multiplex PCR, and the TCRdb table lists in-frame clones only, not all of them. The sample shows 50,000 to 75,000 clones, 95% to 98% of them seen only once. These data come from a study of Tregs in tolerant kidney transplant recipients. The wider study: Mixed chimerism was transient after nonmyeloablative marrow transplants from related graft donors. General study results and limits: In tolerant patients, donor-specific Tregs outgrew total Tregs, suggesting antigen-driven expansion. Activated donor B cell expansion appeared to reveal the most relevant donor-specific TCRbeta repertoire. No direct test of biological reproducibility was done here.

Losses at the gene ends were 7 bases for V and 5 bases for J; bases not matched to a gene: 19. The CDR3 runs 17 residues. The germline V gene has CDR1 SQVTM and CDR2 ANQGSEA. The source is a human donor who received a combined kidney and bone marrow transplant. The specimen was Tregs from blood, collected before the transplant. This chain uses TRBV29-1 with TRBJ1-2, with TRBD1 matching over 10 bases. The CDR3 reads CSALLYLRTGGRYGYTF. CDR3 DNA sequence: TGCAGCGCCTTACTTTATCTGCGGACAGGGGGGAGGTATGGCTACACCTTC.